This TCR beta chain was identified during a study of CD8+ T cells in alopecia areata. Overall study findings and caveats: While tofacitinib was given, many expanded lesional clones persisted in scalp and blood.

Documented treatment: oral pan-JAK inhibitor, 5-10 mg twice daily. About this clone itself: Its matching antigen is unknown.

V lost 8 bases to trimming and J lost 8 bases, with 15 bases between them. This CDR3 spans 12 amino acids. CDR1 and CDR2 (germline): MNHNY, SVGAGI (reference sequence). cDNA reverse transcribed from extracted RNA served as the sequencing template. Some clones are missing from TCRdb's copy, which holds only in-frame ones; the method was immunoSEQ multiplex PCR. This sample carries over 70,000 clones, roughly 66% of them seen once, and the ten largest clones take roughly a quarter. The source material was CD8+ T cells sorted from blood, sampled at week 24, from a patient treated with tofacitinib. The receptor was isolated from a human donor with alopecia areata. The rearrangement joins TRBV6-6 to TRBJ1-2, with TRBD1 as a possible D gene (5 bases). CDR3 nucleotides: TGTGCCAGCCTGGGGGGTTTAGGAGGCTACACCTTC. Translating it yields CASLGGLGGYTF.